This T cell receptor (beta chain) was documented in a study of cytomegalovirus exposure and HLA in healthy donors. Germline V gene data show CDR1 as MNHNS and CDR2 as SASEGT. This CDR3 is built from 15 residues. The V end lost 7 bases, the J end lost 1 base, and 16 bases lay between the germline ends. PCR used 60 Vbeta primers and 13 Jbeta primers. Sequencing was performed with immunoSEQ multiplex PCR; in TCRdb, only in-frame clones are kept and a portion is missing. The table records around 240,000 clones, 82% of them present only once. The chain links TRBV6-1 to TRBJ1-1; D not resolved. Sequencing input: PBMCs. The source is a woman in her 40s in good health and CMV-seropositive. This chain's CDR3 is CASTLATWGNTEAFF. DNA of the CDR3: TGTGCCAGCACCTTAGCGACCTGGGGGAACACTGAAGCTTTCTTT.